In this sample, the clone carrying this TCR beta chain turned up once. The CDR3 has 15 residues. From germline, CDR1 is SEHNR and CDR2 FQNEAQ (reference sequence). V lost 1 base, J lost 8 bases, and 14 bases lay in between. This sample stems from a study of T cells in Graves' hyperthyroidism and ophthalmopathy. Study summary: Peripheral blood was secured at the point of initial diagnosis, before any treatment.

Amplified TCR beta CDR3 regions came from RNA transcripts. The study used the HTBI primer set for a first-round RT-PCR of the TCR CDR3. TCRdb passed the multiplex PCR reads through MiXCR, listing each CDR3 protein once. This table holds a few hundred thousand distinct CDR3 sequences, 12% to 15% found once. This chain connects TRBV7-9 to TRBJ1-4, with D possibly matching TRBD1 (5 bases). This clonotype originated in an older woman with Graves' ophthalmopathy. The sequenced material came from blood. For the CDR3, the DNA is TGTGCCAGCAGCTTAGGGACATCGTCGGGGGAAAAACTGTTTTTT. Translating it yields CASSLGTSSGEKLFF.